A selection of T cell receptor beta chains follows, all from one sample in a study of long-term antiretroviral therapy in people with HIV. The table came from immunoSEQ multiplex PCR; TCRdb's copy has only in-frame clones and leaves some out. Of around 21,000 clones listed, 82% are singletons. The sample in question was unsorted PBMCs, obtained at the start of antiretroviral therapy. The receptors stem from a man aged 45-65 years with HIV. CDR3s include the opening cysteine and the closing phenylalanine or tryptophan. Each record gives: J gene, V gene, clone size, D gene, CDR3 protein, CDR3 DNA. The D gene is left open where the match is weak. For some rows the clone size is stated as once, few or many, or as a class when expanded; others skip it.

j_gene: TRBJ1-5; v_gene: TRBV15; abundance: NA; d_gene: NA; CDR3aa: CATSRYPGDNQHF; CDR3nt: TGTGCCACCAGCAGATACCCGGGGGATAACCAGCATTTT
j_gene: TRBJ1-1; v_gene: TRBV4-3; abundance: few; d_gene: NA; CDR3aa: CASSQGGGQEAFF; CDR3nt: TGCGCCAGCAGCCAAGGTGGGGGGCAGGAAGCTTTCTTT
j_gene: TRBJ2-6; v_gene: TRBV5-5; abundance: NA; d_gene: NA; CDR3aa: CASSLVHYSGANVLTF; CDR3nt: TGTGCCAGCAGCTTGGTGCACTACTCTGGGGCCAACGTCCTGACTTTC
j_gene: TRBJ2-3; v_gene: TRBV11-2; abundance: NA; d_gene: TRBD2; CDR3aa: CASSQGLAGWGRTDTQYF; CDR3nt: TGTGCCAGCAGCCAAGGGCTAGCGGGGTGGGGGAGAACAGATACGCAGTATTTT
j_gene: TRBJ1-2; v_gene: TRBV19; abundance: few; d_gene: NA; CDR3aa: CASIAQARPSLYGYTF; CDR3nt: TGTGCCAGTATTGCGCAGGCGCGTCCCTCCCTTTATGGCTACACCTTC
j_gene: TRBJ1-4; v_gene: TRBV28; abundance: NA; d_gene: NA; CDR3aa: CASSLIRVRGRNEKLFF; CDR3nt: TGTGCCAGCAGTTTAATCCGCGTACGGGGGCGTAATGAAAAACTGTTTTTT
j_gene: TRBJ2-7; v_gene: TRBV10-2; abundance: NA; d_gene: NA; CDR3aa: CASSEWTEPTSRRTYEQYF; CDR3nt: TGCGCCAGCAGTGAGTGGACCGAGCCAACTAGCAGGAGAACCTACGAGCAGTACTTC
j_gene: TRBJ2-2; v_gene: TRBV7-9; abundance: NA; d_gene: NA; CDR3aa: CASSLEWTTGELFF; CDR3nt: TGTGCCAGCAGCTTAGAATGGACCACCGGGGAGCTGTTTTTT
j_gene: TRBJ2-7; v_gene: TRBV28; abundance: once; d_gene: NA; CDR3aa: CAISFREQYF; CDR3nt: TGTGCCATTTCATTCCGCGAGCAGTACTTC
j_gene: TRBJ1-4; v_gene: TRBV15; abundance: once; d_gene: TRBD1; CDR3aa: CATSSPRTGDNEKLFF; CDR3nt: TGTGCCACCAGCAGCCCCAGGACAGGTGATAATGAAAAACTGTTTTTT
j_gene: TRBJ1-3; v_gene: TRBV19; abundance: NA; d_gene: NA; CDR3aa: CATQRGGPSGNTIYF; CDR3nt: TGTGCCACCCAGAGGGGGGGCCCCTCTGGAAACACCATATATTTT
j_gene: TRBJ1-4; v_gene: TRBV27; abundance: NA; d_gene: TRBD1; CDR3aa: CASSPRQGQWATNEKLFF; CDR3nt: TGTGCCAGCAGTCCACGACAGGGACAGTGGGCAACTAATGAAAAACTGTTTTTT
j_gene: TRBJ2-5; v_gene: TRBV5-4; abundance: NA; d_gene: NA; CDR3aa: CASSLQGVMEETQYF; CDR3nt: TGTGCCAGCAGCTTACAGGGTGTCATGGAGGAGACCCAGTACTTC
j_gene: TRBJ1-4; v_gene: TRBV6-5; abundance: NA; d_gene: NA; CDR3aa: CASSYTTGPNEKLFF; CDR3nt: TGTGCCAGCAGTTACACGACAGGCCCTAATGAAAAACTGTTTTTT
j_gene: TRBJ1-1; v_gene: TRBV6-6; abundance: NA; d_gene: NA; CDR3aa: CASSLVGDTEAFF; CDR3nt: TGTGCCAGCAGTCTAGTAGGGGACACTGAAGCTTTCTTT
j_gene: TRBJ1-1; v_gene: TRBV28; abundance: NA; d_gene: NA; CDR3aa: CASSLQPQGVPEAFF; CDR3nt: TGTGCCAGCAGTTTACAACCTCAGGGAGTCCCTGAAGCTTTCTTT
j_gene: TRBJ2-7; v_gene: TRBV2; abundance: NA; d_gene: NA; CDR3aa: CASSEPRPVEQYF; CDR3nt: TGTGCCAGCAGTGAACCCCGACCCGTCGAGCAGTACTTC
j_gene: TRBJ2-3; v_gene: TRBV27; abundance: NA; d_gene: TRBD2; CDR3aa: CASSLLGLAGVGTDTQYF; CDR3nt: TGTGCCAGCAGTTTACTCGGCCTAGCGGGAGTGGGCACAGATACGCAGTATTTT
j_gene: TRBJ2-1; v_gene: TRBV7-8; abundance: NA; d_gene: NA; CDR3aa: CASSLSGSLSEQFF; CDR3nt: TGTGCCAGCAGCTTGAGCGGGTCCCTTAGTGAGCAGTTCTTC
j_gene: TRBJ2-1; v_gene: TRBV20-1; abundance: NA; d_gene: NA; CDR3aa: CSAPGSQQFF; CDR3nt: TGCAGTGCCCCCGGTAGTCAGCAGTTCTTC
j_gene: TRBJ2-3; v_gene: TRBV4-3; abundance: NA; d_gene: TRBD1; CDR3aa: CASSQEFQGAPPDTQYF; CDR3nt: TGCGCCAGCAGCCAAGAGTTTCAGGGGGCCCCCCCAGATACGCAGTATTTT
j_gene: TRBJ2-7; v_gene: TRBV5-4; abundance: NA; d_gene: NA; CDR3aa: CASSLGARPYEQYF; CDR3nt: TGTGCCAGCAGCTTGGGGGCGAGACCCTACGAGCAGTACTTC
j_gene: TRBJ2-3; v_gene: TRBV7-9; abundance: few; d_gene: TRBD2; CDR3aa: CASSSHGVAGEVTDTQYF; CDR3nt: TGTGCCAGCAGCTCTCACGGGGTAGCGGGGGAGGTAACAGATACGCAGTATTTT
j_gene: TRBJ1-1; v_gene: TRBV28; abundance: NA; d_gene: NA; CDR3aa: CASSVPGFREAFF; CDR3nt: TGTGCCAGCAGTGTCCCCGGGTTCCGAGAGGCTTTCTTT
j_gene: TRBJ1-2; v_gene: TRBV7-3; abundance: NA; d_gene: TRBD1; CDR3aa: CASSLNPTDRVYGYTF; CDR3nt: TGTGCCAGCAGCTTAAACCCTACGGACAGGGTCTATGGCTACACCTTC
j_gene: TRBJ1-1; v_gene: TRBV19; abundance: NA; d_gene: TRBD1; CDR3aa: CASRDRGRGDTEAFF; CDR3nt: TGTGCCAGTAGGGACAGGGGGCGAGGAGACACTGAAGCTTTCTTT
j_gene: TRBJ1-5; v_gene: TRBV4-2; abundance: few; d_gene: NA; CDR3aa: CASSQEGYSNQPQHF; CDR3nt: TGTGCCAGCAGCCAGGAGGGGTATAGCAATCAGCCCCAGCATTTT
j_gene: TRBJ2-2; v_gene: TRBV2; abundance: NA; d_gene: NA; CDR3aa: CASSVGGNTGELFF; CDR3nt: TGTGCCAGCAGTGTCGGGGGGAACACCGGGGAGCTGTTTTTT
j_gene: TRBJ1-1; v_gene: TRBV5-4; abundance: NA; d_gene: NA; CDR3aa: CASSLALGNTEAFF; CDR3nt: TGTGCCAGCAGCTTGGCATTGGGGAACACTGAAGCTTTCTTT
j_gene: TRBJ2-7; v_gene: TRBV7-9; abundance: few; d_gene: TRBD2; CDR3aa: CASSSSLAGGLEQYF; CDR3nt: TGTGCCAGCAGCAGCAGCCTAGCGGGGGGGTTAGAGCAGTACTTC
j_gene: TRBJ2-7; v_gene: TRBV2; abundance: once; d_gene: NA; CDR3aa: CASRPFLNSYEQYF; CDR3nt: TGTGCCAGCAGGCCTTTTTTGAACTCCTACGAGCAGTACTTC
j_gene: TRBJ2-7; v_gene: TRBV6-5; abundance: NA; d_gene: NA; CDR3aa: CASSRTASSYEQYF; CDR3nt: TGTGCCAGCAGTCGGACGGCTAGCTCCTACGAGCAGTACTTC
j_gene: TRBJ2-3; v_gene: TRBV5-1; abundance: once; d_gene: TRBD2; CDR3aa: CASSLAGLAGYTDTQYF; CDR3nt: TGCGCCAGCAGCTTGGCGGGACTAGCGGGCTACACAGATACGCAGTATTTT
j_gene: TRBJ1-1; v_gene: TRBV10-3; abundance: NA; d_gene: TRBD1; CDR3aa: CAITPRQGISEAFF; CDR3nt: TGTGCCATCACTCCTCGACAGGGGATCTCTGAAGCTTTCTTT
j_gene: TRBJ1-1; v_gene: TRBV28; abundance: once; d_gene: NA; CDR3aa: CASSFGAGRAEAFF; CDR3nt: TGTGCCAGCAGTTTCGGGGCAGGGCGCGCTGAAGCTTTCTTT
j_gene: TRBJ1-5; v_gene: TRBV5-1; abundance: NA; d_gene: NA; CDR3aa: CASSSWGLDQPQHF; CDR3nt: TGCGCCAGCAGCTCCTGGGGGCTTGATCAGCCCCAGCATTTT
j_gene: TRBJ2-1; v_gene: TRBV5-4; abundance: NA; d_gene: TRBD2; CDR3aa: CASSAGVAGDEQFF; CDR3nt: TGTGCCAGCAGCGCCGGGGTAGCGGGGGATGAGCAGTTCTTC
j_gene: TRBJ2-2; v_gene: TRBV4-3; abundance: few; d_gene: NA; CDR3aa: CASSLRTPGGELFF; CDR3nt: TGCGCCAGCAGCCTCCGGACTCCCGGGGGGGAGCTGTTTTTT
j_gene: TRBJ1-2; v_gene: TRBV11-2; abundance: few; d_gene: NA; CDR3aa: CASSLDEINYGYTF; CDR3nt: TGTGCCAGCAGCTTAGACGAGATTAACTATGGCTACACCTTC
j_gene: TRBJ2-2; v_gene: TRBV25-1; abundance: NA; d_gene: TRBD1; CDR3aa: CASSDSLQGAGELFF; CDR3nt: TGTGCCAGCAGTGATTCCTTACAGGGGGCCGGGGAGCTGTTTTTT
j_gene: TRBJ2-5; v_gene: TRBV11-2; abundance: NA; d_gene: TRBD1; CDR3aa: CASSSGQGEGTQYF; CDR3nt: TGTGCCAGCAGCAGCGGACAGGGGGAAGGGACCCAGTACTTC
j_gene: TRBJ2-7; v_gene: TRBV19; abundance: NA; d_gene: NA; CDR3aa: CASSHPHGATYEQYF; CDR3nt: TGTGCCAGTAGTCATCCGCACGGAGCAACCTACGAGCAGTACTTC